What follows are 3 T cell receptor beta chains derived from one specimen sequenced in a study of shared clonotypes between healthy human individuals. The data were produced by immunoSEQ multiplex PCR, yet TCRdb's version contains in-frame clones alone and is incomplete. The top ten hold about 0.13% of the sample, which has roughly 2.5 million clones, around nine tenths seen once. Sequencing was performed on naive CD4+ T cells sorted from blood. Subset described: CD45RA+ positively selected. These receptors all stem from a man younger than 35 in good health.

The chain has TRBV7-9 and TRBJ2-1; D call uncertain. Per the germline V gene, CDR1 is SEHNR and CDR2 is FQNEAQ (reference sequence). V was cut by 2 bases and J by 5 bases, with 10 bases left in between. This CDR3 is built from 14 residues. The CDR3 reads CASSLFNTHNEQFF. For the CDR3, the DNA is TGTGCCAGCAGCTTATTTAACACTCACAATGAGCAGTTCTTC.

The chain is built from TRBV7-9 and TRBJ1-1; D is ambiguous. The V and J ends lost 3 bases and 0 bases respectively, with 11 bases between them. CDR1 is SEHNR, CDR2 FQNEAQ, per germline (reference sequence). The CDR3 runs to 15 residues. DNA for the CDR3: TGTGCCAGCAGCTTTTCCGCGGGTTTGAACACTGAAGCTTTCTTT. This codes for CASSFSAGLNTEAFF.

The chain employs TRBV5-1 and TRBJ2-2, with 8 bases that match TRBD2. CDR3 size: 15 residues. The V and J ends lost 2 bases and 4 bases, in that order; junction bases with no gene match: 4. CDR1 is SGHRS, CDR2 YFSETQ, per germline. The CDR3 reads CASSLSGGSTGELFF. In DNA form, the CDR3 reads TGCGCCAGCAGCTTAAGCGGGGGAAGCACCGGGGAGCTGTTTTTT.